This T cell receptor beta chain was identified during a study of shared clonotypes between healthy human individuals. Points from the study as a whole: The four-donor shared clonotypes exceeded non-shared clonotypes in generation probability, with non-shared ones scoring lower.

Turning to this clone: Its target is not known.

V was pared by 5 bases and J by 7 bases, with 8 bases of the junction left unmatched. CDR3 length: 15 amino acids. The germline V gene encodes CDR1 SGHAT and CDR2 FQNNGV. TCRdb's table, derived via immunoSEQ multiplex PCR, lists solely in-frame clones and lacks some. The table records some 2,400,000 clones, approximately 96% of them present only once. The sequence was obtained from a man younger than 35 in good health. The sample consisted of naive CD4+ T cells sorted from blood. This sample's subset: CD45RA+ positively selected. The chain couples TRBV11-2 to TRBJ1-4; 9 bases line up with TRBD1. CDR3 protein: CASSVGQGRGEKLFF. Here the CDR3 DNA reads TGTGCCAGCAGCGTAGGACAGGGGCGAGGTGAAAAACTGTTTTTT. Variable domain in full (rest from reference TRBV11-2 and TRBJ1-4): EAGVAQSPRYKIIEKRQSVAFWCNPISGHATLYWYQQILGQGPKLLIQFQNNGVVDDSQLPKDRFSAERLKGVDSTLKIQPAKLEDSAVYLCASSVGQGRGEKLFFGSGTQLSVL.